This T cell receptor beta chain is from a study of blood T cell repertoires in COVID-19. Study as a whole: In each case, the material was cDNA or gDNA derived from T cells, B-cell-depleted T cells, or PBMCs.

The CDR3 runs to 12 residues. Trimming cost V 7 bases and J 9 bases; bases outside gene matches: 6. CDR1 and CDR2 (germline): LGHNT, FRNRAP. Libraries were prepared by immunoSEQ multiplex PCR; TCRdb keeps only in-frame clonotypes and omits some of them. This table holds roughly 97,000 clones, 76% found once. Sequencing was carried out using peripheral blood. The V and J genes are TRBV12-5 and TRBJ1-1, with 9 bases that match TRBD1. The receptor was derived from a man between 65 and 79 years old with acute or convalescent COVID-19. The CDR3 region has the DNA TGTGCTAGTGCTACAGGGACAGGGAAAGCTTTCTTT. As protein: CASATGTGKAFF.